Each of the 25 T cell receptor beta chains below was sequenced from the same sample in a study of T cells in localized non-small cell lung cancer (dated by TCRdb to 2020 to 2022). The library was produced with the immunoSEQ multiplex PCR assay. Imported from immuneACCESS, the table was reduced by TCRdb to in-frame sequences with V and J called. These copies leave out some clones; in studies compared against another copy, an unresolved V gene accounts for under half, and the cause of the remainder is not known. The table for this sample lists about 3,000 clones; roughly 29% of them were counted only once. Roughly 13% of the sample rests with the top ten. The specimen comprised normal lung tissue next to the tumor, sampled before any cancer treatment. The receptors were sampled from a woman aged 35-75 years with stage I lung adenocarcinoma.

This clone has just a few counts. This rearrangement joins TRBV11-3 to TRBJ2-5; tentatively, D is TRBD1 or TRBD2 (6 bases each). The germline gives CDR1 SGHNT, CDR2 YENEEA. This CDR3 has 14 residues. V dropped 6 bases and J dropped 1 base, with 12 bases sitting between them. This CDR3 reads CASSIGGSQETQYF. CDR3 bases: TGTGCCAGCAGTATAGGGGGGTCCCAAGAGACCCAGTACTTC.

This clone was recorded a few times. V usage is TRBV29-1 and J usage is TRBJ2-3; D might be TRBD1 or TRBD2, each matching 6 bases. Looked up from germline, CDR1 is SQVTM and CDR2 is ANQGSEA. The CDR3 loop spans 14 amino acids. Deletions cut 4 bases from V and 1 base from J, with 12 bases between. Written as DNA, the CDR3 is TGCAGCGTTGTAAAGGGGGAGGGCACAGATACGCAGTATTTT. It encodes CSVVKGEGTDTQYF.

The chain has TRBV5-1 and TRBJ2-7, with D perhaps TRBD1 (6 bases). V was clipped by 1 base and J by 5 bases, with 13 bases between them. Per the germline V gene, CDR1 is SGHRS and CDR2 is YFSETQ. The CDR3 spans 14 residues. The CDR3 DNA reads TGCGCCAGCAGCTTGCAGGGGAGAATGGACGAGCAGTACTTC. Translating it yields CASSLQGRMDEQYF.

The V call is TRBV15, the J call TRBJ2-7; possible D gene TRBD1, 6 bases. Germline-derived CDR1 and CDR2 are LNHNV and YYDKDF (reference sequence). V lost 3 bases and J 2 bases, leaving 17 bases between the germline ends. The CDR3 has 16 residues. The CDR3 DNA reads as TGTGCCACCAGCAGGGGGGCGGCGGACACCCCCTACGAGCAGTACTTC. Protein: CATSRGAADTPYEQYF. The variable domain in full, completed from reference TRBV15 and TRBJ2-7, reads DAMVIQNPRYQVTQFGKPVTLSCSQTLNHNVMYWYQQKSSQAPKLLFHYYDKDFNNEADTPDNFQSRRPNTSFCFLDIRSPGLGDTAMYLCATSRGAADTPYEQYFGPGTRLTVT.

The gene calls are TRBV28 and TRBJ1-5; 9 nucleotides agree with TRBD1. V trimming: 3 bases; J trimming: 7 bases; junction bases outside the gene matches: 16. Germline V gene sequence: CDR1 MDHEN, CDR2 SYDVKM. This CDR3 comprises 18 residues. The CDR3 DNA follows: TGTGCCAGCAGTTTTCTCCCCACAGGGGGCTTTATGAGACAGCCCCAGCATTTT. Its protein product is CASSFLPTGGFMRQPQHF.

This clone is deemed medium-sized. The V call is TRBV6-8, the J call TRBJ2-1; TRBD2 matches 11 bases. The ends lost 3 bases at V and 8 bases at J; junction bases unmatched: 12. Germline values: CDR1 MNHGY, CDR2 SAAAGT. This CDR3 comprises 17 residues. CDR3 nucleotides: TGTGCCAGCAGTTATGGGCTAGCGGGAGGTGGTGGGTATGAGCAGTTCTTC. It is translated as CASSYGLAGGGGYEQFF.

In its sample, this clone was seen a few times. This chain connects TRBV6-8 to TRBJ2-3, with D possibly being TRBD2 (5 bases). There are 12 residues in the CDR3. The V end was cut by 4 bases, the J end by 6 bases, with 8 bases between. Germline V gives CDR1 MNHGY, CDR2 SAAAGT. CDR3: CASSFGLDTQYF. The CDR3 DNA reads as TGTGCCAGCAGTTTTGGACTCGATACGCAGTATTTT.

This chain connects TRBV30 to TRBJ2-3; D remains unclear. This CDR3 is 13 amino acids long. V was cut by 0 bases and J by 2 bases, with 6 bases left in between. Per the germline V gene, CDR1 is GTSNPN and CDR2 is SVGIG (reference sequence). The chain's CDR3 is CAWSVGTTDTQYF. The CDR3 DNA sequence: TGTGCCTGGAGTGTAGGCACCACAGATACGCAGTATTTT.

This sequence joins TRBV6-8 and TRBJ2-7, with 8 bases aligning to TRBD2. Trimming at V came to 2 bases and at J to 5 bases, leaving 5 bases not matched to a gene. Germline values: CDR1 MNHGY, CDR2 SAAAGT. The CDR3 covers 14 residues. Here the CDR3 DNA reads TGTGCCAGCAGTTACGAGAGCGGGAGCCACGAGCAGTACTTC. The encoded protein is CASSYESGSHEQYF.

This clone occurred a few times. The chain couples TRBV6-8 to TRBJ1-3; TRBD1 matches 10 bases. Germline values: CDR1 MNHGY, CDR2 SAAAGT. With V trimmed by 0 bases and J by 0 bases, 2 bases remained unmatched. This CDR3 contains 17 residues. CDR3 in amino acids: CASSYSGQGNSGNTIYF. The CDR3 DNA reads as TGTGCCAGCAGTTACTCGGGACAGGGGAACTCTGGAAACACCATATATTTT.

J is TRBJ2-1 and V is TRBV6-8, with 10 bases aligning to TRBD2. CDR3 size: 13 residues. J was trimmed by 3 bases and V by 10 bases; bases with no gene match: 3. In germline, CDR1 is MNHGY, CDR2 SAAAGT. The CDR3 here is CAILAGLYNEQFF. In DNA form, the CDR3 reads TGTGCCATACTAGCGGGACTCTACAATGAGCAGTTCTTC.

The chain carries TRBV5-1 and TRBJ2-1, with 9 bases fitting TRBD2. Germline assignment: CDR1 SGHRS and CDR2 YFSETQ. Unmatched junction bases numbered 9, after V lost 0 bases and J lost 8 bases. The CDR3 spans 16 residues. CDR3 nucleotide sequence: TGCGCCAGCAGCTTGGAGGGTAGCGGGAGAACGCATGAGCAGTTCTTC. Translated, it gives CASSLEGSGRTHEQFF.

This chain connects TRBV11-3 to TRBJ2-1, with 10 bases fitting TRBD2. This CDR3 is 15 amino acids long. V dropped 5 bases and J dropped 9; count of bases not matched to a gene: 10. Germline-derived CDR1 and CDR2 are SGHNT and YENEEA. As DNA, the CDR3 is TGTGCCAGCAGCCCGAGCGGGAGGGCAATCAGTGAGCAGTTCTTC. Encoded protein: CASSPSGRAISEQFF.

The chain carries TRBV19 and TRBJ2-6; D uncertain. CDR3 size: 14 residues. The V gene's germline CDR1 is LNHDA and CDR2 SQIVND (reference sequence). V lost 4 bases and J 1 base, leaving 5 bases between the germline ends. The chain's CDR3 is CASSTGSGANVLTF. The CDR3 DNA is TGTGCCAGTAGTACCGGGTCTGGGGCCAACGTCCTGACTTTC.

The V call is TRBV28, the J call TRBJ1-1; perhaps TRBD1 as D (5 bases). The CDR3 totals 13 residues. Germline-derived CDR1 and CDR2 are MDHEN and SYDVKM. V was cut by 6 bases and J by 2 bases, with 10 bases left in between. CDR3: CASRTGANTEAFF. In DNA, the CDR3 is TGTGCCAGCAGGACTGGGGCTAACACTGAAGCTTTCTTT.

The V gene is TRBV18, the J gene TRBJ2-1; 9 positions match TRBD1. There are 15 residues in the CDR3. Germline V CDR1 and CDR2: KGHSH, LQKENI. Germline trimming cut 4 bases from V and 5 bases from J; bases unmatched to any gene: 6. The CDR3 DNA reads as TGTGCCAGCTCACGGCCGGGACAGGGACACAATGAGCAGTTCTTC. Protein product: CASSRPGQGHNEQFF.

V and J are TRBV7-8 and TRBJ1-1; a possible D gene is TRBD1 (5 bases). Trimming pared 4 bases from V and 1 base from J, leaving 7 bases between. In germline, CDR1 is SGHVS, CDR2 FQNEAQ. This CDR3 has 13 residues. The CDR3 nucleotides are TGTGCCAGCAGCTACGGACAGAACACTGAAGCTTTCTTT. Translating gives CASSYGQNTEAFF.

This clone is medium-sized. The chain carries TRBV11-3 and TRBJ2-3; D is perhaps TRBD1 or TRBD2 (5 bases each). CDR1 is SGHNT, CDR2 YENEEA, per germline. Trimming left V 0 bases short and J 4 bases short, with 11 bases between. The CDR3 has 15 residues. CDR3 DNA sequence: TGTGCCAGCAGCTTAGATCTCGGGACCGCAGATACGCAGTATTTT. Amino acids: CASSLDLGTADTQYF.

This clone was seen more than once but under ten times. This chain joins TRBV11-3 and TRBJ1-1; 8 bases line up with TRBD1. CDR3 length: 15 amino acids. CDR1 SGHNT and CDR2 YENEEA come from the germline V gene. V dropped 1 base and J dropped 5; count of bases not matched to a gene: 6. CDR3 region: CASSLGTGPETEAFF. The CDR3 DNA reads as TGTGCCAGCAGCTTAGGGACAGGGCCTGAGACTGAAGCTTTCTTT.

This clone was counted a few times. J is TRBJ1-1 and V is TRBV6-8, with D unresolved. This CDR3 region has 13 residues. With 5 bases removed from V and 1 base from J, the gap between germline ends came to 8 bases. Per the germline V gene, CDR1 is MNHGY and CDR2 is SAAAGT. This CDR3 reads CASSALENTEAFF. CDR3 coding DNA: TGTGCCAGCAGTGCCCTGGAGAACACTGAAGCTTTCTTT.

The chain employs TRBV5-1 and TRBJ1-1, with TRBD1 matching over 7 bases. The V and J ends lost 4 bases and 0 bases, in that order; junction bases with no gene match: 3. Germline V gene data show CDR1 as SGHRS and CDR2 as YFSETQ. This CDR3 is 14 amino acids long. The CDR3 sequence is CASSIGTVNTEAFF. CDR3 sequence (DNA): TGCGCCAGCAGCATCGGGACAGTGAACACTGAAGCTTTCTTT.

Relative to its sample, this clone is medium-sized. The V gene is TRBV11-3, the J gene TRBJ2-5; possibly TRBD1 or TRBD2 for D (6 bases each). The CDR3 has 14 residues. V gave up 5 bases and J gave up 5 bases, with 15 bases separating them. The V gene's germline CDR1 is SGHNT and CDR2 YENEEA. The CDR3, as DNA: TGTGCCAGCAGCCAGAGTCGGGGGCTGGAGACCCAGTACTTC. This translates into CASSQSRGLETQYF.

This chain connects TRBV25-1 to TRBJ1-2; D call uncertain. Trimming shortened V by 2 bases and J by 8 bases, and 9 bases separated the two germline ends. Germline assignment: CDR1 MGHDK and CDR2 SYGVNS. The CDR3 totals 12 residues. CDR3 DNA sequence: TGTGCCAGCAGTGAACCTTATAGAGGCTACACCTTC. Protein: CASSEPYRGYTF.

This clone showed up just a few times. The chain recombines TRBV28 with TRBJ1-2, with D possibly being TRBD1 (5 bases). CDR1 is MDHEN and CDR2 is SYDVKM in the germline V gene. V lost 6 bases and J 6 bases, leaving 14 bases between the germline ends. CDR3 length equals 13 residues. As DNA, the CDR3 is TGTGCCAGCAGCATACAAGGGGTGGATGGCTACACCTTC. It translates to CASSIQGVDGYTF.

The chain joins TRBV7-4 to TRBJ2-6, with 10 bases aligning to TRBD2. Germline V gene sequence: CDR1 SGHVT, CDR2 SQSDAQ. Germline trimming cut 5 bases from V and 0 bases from J; bases unmatched to any gene: 13. The CDR3 length is 20 residues. As DNA, the CDR3 is TGTGCCAGCAGCAAGTCTGGGACTAGCGCAACGCTCTCTGGGGCCAACGTCCTGACTTTC. It yields the protein CASSKSGTSATLSGANVLTF.